Following are 12 T cell receptor beta chains from one sample sequenced in a study of blood T cell repertoires in COVID-19. Profiling relied on immunoSEQ multiplex PCR, and the TCRdb table lists in-frame clones only, not all of them. The table shows roughly 330,000 clones, with 89% occurring only once. Source material: peripheral blood. These receptors were collected from a man younger than 35 who had recovered from COVID-19.

The table lists this clone with a few counts. The rearrangement links TRBV7-2 to TRBJ2-7; perhaps TRBD2 as D (6 bases). Germline V CDR1 and CDR2: SGHTA, FQGNSA. CDR3 length: 14 amino acids. The V and J ends lost 5 bases and 2 bases respectively, with 13 bases between them. Here the CDR3 reads CASSAVGGTYEQYF. As DNA, the CDR3 is TGTGCCAGCAGCGCCGTAGGCGGGACCTACGAGCAGTACTTC.

The chain employs TRBV18 and TRBJ1-1; weak D call: TRBD1 (6 bases). The ends were cut back, 4 bases at V and 0 bases at J, with 15 bases in the middle. This CDR3 is built from 16 residues. Germline CDR1 and CDR2: KGHSH and LQKENI. The CDR3 sequence: CASSLRSQGLNTEAFF. The CDR3 nucleotides are TGTGCCAGCTCACTTCGCAGTCAGGGGTTGAACACTGAAGCTTTCTTT.

This clone showed up just once. The chain has TRBV19 and TRBJ1-5, with 7 bases aligning to TRBD1. The germline CDR1 and CDR2 sequences are LNHDA and SQIVND (reference sequence). With V trimmed by 7 bases and J by 7 bases, 10 bases remained unmatched. This CDR3 has 14 residues. The CDR3 loop reads CASNEGTDQQPQHF. In DNA form, the CDR3 reads TGTGCCAGTAATGAAGGGACAGATCAACAGCCCCAGCATTTT.

The chain recombines TRBV7-8 with TRBJ1-4; no reliable D call. Trimming took off 4 bases at V and 2 bases at J, with 11 bases between the two ends. The CDR3 covers 15 residues. CDR1 and CDR2 from the germline V gene are SGHVS and FQNEAQ. CDR3 amino acids: CASSSSGRTNEKLFF. CDR3 DNA: TGTGCCAGCAGCTCCTCCGGGAGGACTAATGAAAAACTGTTTTTT.

This chain connects TRBV13 to TRBJ2-3; D is unclear. The V gene's germline CDR1 is PRHDT and CDR2 FYEKMQ (reference sequence). V was pared by 1 base and J by 7 bases, with 3 bases between. The CDR3 length is 11 residues. DNA of the CDR3: TGTGCCAGCAGCTTAGCAAATACGCAGTATTTT. Residues: CASSLANTQYF.

The chain joins TRBV18 to TRBJ1-1; D not resolved. The CDR3 has 14 amino acids. CDR1 is KGHSH and CDR2 is LQKENI in the germline V gene. Trimming left V 3 bases short and J 1 base short, with 9 bases between. The CDR3 DNA reads TGTGCCAGCTCACCGGGTACAGAGAACACTGAAGCTTTCTTT. Translating gives CASSPGTENTEAFF. Based on the CDR3 plus reference TRBV18 and TRBJ1-1, the full variable domain is NAGVMQNPRHLVRRRGQEARLRCSPMKGHSHVYWYRQLPEEGLKFMVYLQKENIIDESGMPKERFSAEFPKEGPSILRIQQVVRGDSAAYFCASSPGTENTEAFFGQGTRLTVV.

V and J are TRBV14 and TRBJ2-1, with D tentatively TRBD2 (5 bases). V was trimmed by 2 bases and J by 7 bases, leaving 15 bases between them. The V gene's germline CDR1 is SGHDN and CDR2 FVKESK. The CDR3 loop spans 15 amino acids. CDR3 amino acids: CASSQYSNRRNEQFF. CDR3 in DNA: TGTGCCAGCAGCCAATACAGTAACCGGAGGAATGAGCAGTTCTTC.

J is TRBJ1-2 and V is TRBV2; D remains unclear. The CDR3 has 13 residues. Germline-derived CDR1 and CDR2 are SNHLY and FYNNEI. The ends were cut back, 8 bases at V and 2 bases at J, with 12 bases in the middle. CDR3 sequence: CASPSSLNYGYTF. In DNA form, the CDR3 reads TGTGCCAGCCCATCGAGCTTGAACTATGGCTACACCTTC. Complete variable domain (other parts from reference TRBV2 and TRBJ1-2): EPEVTQTPSHQVTQMGQEVILRCVPISNHLYFYWYRQILGQKVEFLVSFYNNEISEKSEIFDDQFSVERPDGSNFTLKIRSTKLEDSAMYFCASPSSLNYGYTFGSGTRLTVV.

This clone showed up just once. This sequence joins TRBV19 and TRBJ2-3, with TRBD2 matching over 10 bases. CDR1 and CDR2 (germline): LNHDA, SQIVND (reference sequence). CDR3 length: 15 amino acids. The trim removed 4 bases at V and 6 bases at J, leaving 7 bases unmatched. The CDR3 is CASSTASGRTDTQYF. CDR3 DNA sequence: TGTGCCAGTAGTACCGCTAGCGGGAGAACTGATACGCAGTATTTT. Full variable domain (outside the CDR3, taken from reference TRBV19 and TRBJ2-3): DGGITQSPKYLFRKEGQNVTLSCEQNLNHDAMYWYRQDPGQGLRLIYYSQIVNDFQKGDIAEGYSVSREKKESFPLTVTSAQKNPTAFYLCASSTASGRTDTQYFGPGTRLTVL.

The chain combines TRBV19 with TRBJ2-5; D uncertain. The length of the CDR3 is 12 residues. Germline V CDR1 and CDR2: LNHDA, SQIVND (reference sequence). V lost 5 bases and J 5 bases, leaving 9 bases between the germline ends. The CDR3 sequence: CASSSTGETQYF. CDR3 in DNA: TGTGCCAGTAGTTCGACGGGTGAGACCCAGTACTTC.

The chain employs TRBV6-2 or TRBV6-3 and TRBJ1-2; D gene ambiguous. Germline CDR1 reads MNHEY; CDR2 reads SVGEGT. The V and J ends lost 7 bases and 8 bases respectively, with 17 bases between them. This CDR3 has 13 amino acids. The CDR3 DNA is TGTGCCAGCACCCCAGCACCCCGGGAGGGCTACACCTTC. Protein: CASTPAPREGYTF.

This clone was counted a single time. This chain joins TRBV10-3 and TRBJ2-5; TRBD2 matches at 11 bases. The junction had 11 bases not matched to a gene; V was cut back by 8 bases and J by 3 bases. From germline, CDR1 is ENHRY and CDR2 SYGVKD. CDR3 size: 16 residues. The CDR3 here is CAISRTLAGGEETQYF. The CDR3 nucleotides are TGTGCCATCTCTAGAACCCTAGCGGGAGGAGAAGAGACCCAGTACTTC.